The 7 T cell receptor beta chains in this list originate from one sample, sequenced in a study of T cells in Graves' hyperthyroidism and ophthalmopathy. It was RNA transcripts that yielded the amplified TCR beta CDR3 regions. HTBI primers drove first-round RT-PCR of the TCR CDR3. TCRdb called the multiplex PCR reads again in MiXCR, with one record for every CDR3 protein. The sample shows around 610,000 distinct CDR3 sequences, 14% to 15% of them seen only once. The specimen was blood. These receptors were obtained from a woman in her thirties or forties with Graves' ophthalmopathy.

This chain joins TRBV28 and TRBJ2-5; D is unresolved. V lost 7 bases and J lost 2, with 14 bases in between. Germline CDR1 and CDR2: MDHEN and SYDVKM. The length of the CDR3 is 14 residues. The CDR3 loop is CASTRMTLQETQYF. The DNA of the CDR3 is TGTGCCAGCACCAGGATGACACTTCAAGAGACCCAGTACTTC.

The table lists this clonotype with many counts. The chain employs TRBV28 and TRBJ2-5, with a possible D match to TRBD1 (5 bases). The germline gives CDR1 MDHEN, CDR2 SYDVKM. CDR3 size: 12 residues. Trimming took 5 bases from V and 10 from J, leaving 14 bases between them. The CDR3: CASSRQTSGQYF. As DNA, the CDR3 is TGTGCCAGCAGTCGACAGACCTCGGGCCAGTACTTC.

This clonotype occurred many times. This rearrangement joins TRBV19 to TRBJ1-1; TRBD1 might be the D (5 bases). V dropped 5 bases and J dropped 0 bases, with 16 bases sitting between them. Germline V CDR1 and CDR2: LNHDA, SQIVND (reference sequence). The CDR3 spans 16 residues. Here the CDR3 reads CASSQYIDSLNTEAFF. For the CDR3, the DNA is TGTGCCAGTAGTCAATACATTGACAGCTTGAACACTGAAGCTTTCTTT.

This clonotype was seen ten or more times. V is TRBV20-1 and J is TRBJ2-7; 7 bases are a match to TRBD1. The germline CDR1 and CDR2 sequences are DFQATT and SNEGSKA (reference sequence). V trimming: 8 bases; J trimming: 3 bases; junction bases outside the gene matches: 4. The CDR3 consists of 11 residues. The CDR3 spells CSLRQGYEQYF. Here the CDR3 DNA reads TGCAGTTTGCGACAGGGCTACGAGCAGTACTTC.

Ten or more counts support this clonotype. The V and J genes are TRBV2 and TRBJ2-5; D ambiguous. CDR1 and CDR2 (germline): SNHLY, FYNNEI. The length of the CDR3 is 14 residues. Trimming removed 3 bases from V and 2 bases from J, with 10 bases in between. CDR3 loop: CASSDPGRQETQYF. CDR3 nucleotides: TGTGCCAGCAGTGATCCAGGACGTCAAGAGACCCAGTACTTC.

This clonotype was counted ten times or more. The chain links TRBV7-2 to TRBJ2-5; 9 nucleotides match TRBD1. V trimming: 7 bases; J trimming: 1 base; junction bases outside the gene matches: 7. Germline CDR1 reads SGHTA; CDR2 reads FQGNSA. CDR3 length: 15 residues. CDR3 amino acids: CASNKQGAFQETQYF. In nucleotides, the CDR3 is TGTGCCAGCAACAAACAGGGGGCGTTCCAAGAGACCCAGTACTTC.

The chain uses TRBV30 and TRBJ1-5, with TRBD1 as a possible D gene (6 bases). V was clipped by 3 bases and J by 0 bases, with 27 bases between them. The CDR3 covers 20 residues. The germline V gene encodes CDR1 GTSNPN and CDR2 SVGIG (reference sequence). For the CDR3, the DNA is TGTGCCTGGAGAGACCTTCCGGGCAAGGGAGGGGGATATAGCAATCAGCCCCAGCATTTT. Protein sequence: CAWRDLPGKGGGYSNQPQHF.